The clone carrying this T cell receptor (beta chain) came up a few times. Germline V CDR1 and CDR2: DFQATT, SNEGSKA (reference sequence). The CDR3 has 14 amino acids. V was trimmed by 5 bases and J by 3 bases, leaving 16 bases between them. In TCRdb, the RT-PCR reads were re-called with MiXCR into one record per CDR3 protein. The data show about 480,000 distinct CDR3 sequences, around 25% seen once. The entry originates in a study of response to subunit inactivated influenza vaccine. This sample comprised CD4+ T cells sorted from PBMCs, obtained about 5 days after vaccination. The rearrangement joins TRBV20-1 to TRBJ1-1; D call uncertain. The sequence derives from a man aged 45-60 years who received an inactivated influenza vaccine. CDR3 bases: TGCAGTGCTCGACCCTCGACGCGCTACACTGAAGCTTTCTTT. Translation: CSARPSTRYTEAFF.